The TCR beta chain described here comes from a study of cytomegalovirus exposure and HLA in healthy donors. As for this clone: Antigen: not known.

PCR involved 60 Vbeta and 13 Jbeta primers. TCRdb keeps only in-frame clones here, not all; method: immunoSEQ multiplex PCR. This table holds 30,000 to 35,000 clones. The trim removed 6 bases at V and 2 bases at J, leaving 8 bases unmatched. The CDR3 loop spans 14 amino acids. Looked up from germline, CDR1 is SGHRS and CDR2 is YFSETQ. Study-level points and caveats: A reported reduction in N-insertions relative to the 666-donor mean was seen in an Asian-associated ancestry cluster in a later analysis. A previous analysis found most TCR beta V segments productive roughly 87% or roughly 30% of the time.

Material for sequencing was PBMCs. The genes are TRBV5-1 and TRBJ2-7, with 7 nucleotides matching TRBD1. The sequence derives from a man in his forties in good health and CMV-seronegative. The CDR3 loop is CASTNRQGAYEQYF. CDR3 DNA sequence: TGCGCCAGCACCAACAGACAGGGCGCCTACGAGCAGTACTTC.